Listed below are T cell receptor beta chains from one sample, sequenced in a study of PD-L1 blockade in urothelial cancer. Generated by immunoSEQ multiplex PCR, the TCRdb table keeps only in-frame clones and is missing some. The data contain under 90,000 clones, roughly 90% of them singletons. The material sequenced was PBMCs, taken around atezolizumab (anti-PD-L1) treatment. The receptor source for this set is a man between 60 and 70 years old with urothelial cancer. Both conserved end residues are part of each CDR3. D genes are given only for firm matches. Clone size is not always given. Where it is, it says once, few, many or a class for expanded clones.

CDR3 DNA,CDR3 protein,V gene,J gene,clone size,D gene
TGTGCCAGCAGCCCCCAGGGGCTGGGTTATGGCTACACCTTC,CASSPQGLGYGYTF,TRBV6-6,TRBJ1-2,.,.
TGTGCCAGCAGCTCCCCCCGGGGGTATCGGTATGGCTACACCTTC,CASSSPRGYRYGYTF,TRBV11-3,TRBJ1-2,.,.
TGCGCCAGCAGCCAAGAACTAGCGGGAACAGATACGCAGTATTTT,CASSQELAGTDTQYF,TRBV4-1,TRBJ2-3,.,TRBD2
TGTGCCAGCAGTGAACTGCGGATATTTCAGTACTTC,CASSELRIFQYF,TRBV6-1,TRBJ2-4,.,.
TGTGCCAGCAGCTTCCTACAGGGGGCTGGGGCCAACGTCCTGACTTTC,CASSFLQGAGANVLTF,TRBV5-5,TRBJ2-6,once,TRBD1
TGTGCCAGCAGTGGGGGGACAGGGGGCTTGGGGGACATTCAGTACTTC,CASSGGTGGLGDIQYF,TRBV2,TRBJ2-4,.,TRBD1
TGTGCCAGCAGCGGGGGACTAGCGGAGAGCACAGATACGCAGTATTTT,CASSGGLAESTDTQYF,TRBV4-2,TRBJ2-3,once,TRBD2
TGTGCCAGCAGGGTCGGGGACAGGGGTAACTATGGCTACACCTTC,CASRVGDRGNYGYTF,TRBV19,TRBJ1-2,few,TRBD1
TGCGCCAGCAGCCCCTGGACTAGCGGAGGGGAGACCCAGTACTTC,CASSPWTSGGETQYF,TRBV5-1,TRBJ2-5,.,TRBD2
TGTGCCGGCAGGGTATCCTATAATTCACCCCTCCACTTT,CAGRVSYNSPLHF,TRBV30,TRBJ1-6,.,.
TGTGCCAGCACTATAACCGGGACAGGGGTCCACGAGCAGTACTTC,CASTITGTGVHEQYF,TRBV7-2,TRBJ2-7,once,TRBD1
TGTGCCAGCAGCTGGTGGCGGAGCGGAGAGACCCAGTACTTC,CASSWWRSGETQYF,TRBV5-6,TRBJ2-5,.,.
TGTGCCAGCAGCCAAGATGTAATAGCGGGAGGAAACGAGCAGTACTTC,CASSQDVIAGGNEQYF,TRBV4-2,TRBJ2-7,.,TRBD2
TGCGCCAGCAGCCCTCAGGACAGGGTCTCTGGGGCCAACGTCCTGACTTTC,CASSPQDRVSGANVLTF,TRBV5-1,TRBJ2-6,.,TRBD1
TGTGCCAGTAGGACAGGGAGTGCGGATCAGCCCCAGCATTTT,CASRTGSADQPQHF,TRBV19,TRBJ1-5,.,TRBD1
TGTGCCAGCAAATGGGGGGGGATTAATGAAAAACTGTTTTTT,CASKWGGINEKLFF,TRBV6-5,TRBJ1-4,.,.
TGTGCCAGCAGCTTGGAGGCAACGACTTCGACCTACGAGCAGTACTTC,CASSLEATTSTYEQYF,TRBV7-2,TRBJ2-7,.,.
TGTGCCAGCAGCCGGACAGGGAACACCGGGGAGCTGTTTTTT,CASSRTGNTGELFF,TRBV7-3,TRBJ2-2,.,TRBD1
TGTGCCAGCAGTGCGACTAGCGGGAAGTACGAGCAGTACTTC,CASSATSGKYEQYF,TRBV6-5,TRBJ2-7,.,TRBD2